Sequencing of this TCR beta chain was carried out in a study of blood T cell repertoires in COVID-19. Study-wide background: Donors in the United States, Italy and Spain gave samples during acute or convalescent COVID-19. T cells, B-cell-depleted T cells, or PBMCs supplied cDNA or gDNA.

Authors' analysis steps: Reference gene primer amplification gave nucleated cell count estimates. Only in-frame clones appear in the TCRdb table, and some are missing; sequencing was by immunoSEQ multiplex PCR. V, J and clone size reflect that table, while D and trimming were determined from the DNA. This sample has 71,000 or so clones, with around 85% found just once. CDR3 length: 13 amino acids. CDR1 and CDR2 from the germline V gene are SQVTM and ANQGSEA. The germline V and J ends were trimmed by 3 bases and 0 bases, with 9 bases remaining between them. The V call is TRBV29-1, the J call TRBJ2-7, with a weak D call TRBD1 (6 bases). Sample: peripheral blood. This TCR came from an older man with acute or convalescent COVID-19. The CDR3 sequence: CSVENRVSYEQYF. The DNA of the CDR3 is TGCAGCGTTGAGAACAGGGTCTCCTACGAGCAGTACTTC.